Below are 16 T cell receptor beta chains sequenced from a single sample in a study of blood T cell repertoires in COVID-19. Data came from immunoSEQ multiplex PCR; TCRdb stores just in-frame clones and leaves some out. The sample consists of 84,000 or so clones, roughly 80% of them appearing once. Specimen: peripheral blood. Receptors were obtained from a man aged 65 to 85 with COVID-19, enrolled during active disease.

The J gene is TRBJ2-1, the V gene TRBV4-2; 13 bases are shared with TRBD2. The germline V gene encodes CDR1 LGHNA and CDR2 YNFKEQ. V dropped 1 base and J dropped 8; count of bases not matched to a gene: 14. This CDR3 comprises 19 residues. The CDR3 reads CASSQGGGLAGKRYDEQFF. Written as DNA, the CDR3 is TGTGCCAGCAGCCAAGGGGGGGGACTAGCGGGAAAGCGGTACGATGAGCAGTTCTTC.

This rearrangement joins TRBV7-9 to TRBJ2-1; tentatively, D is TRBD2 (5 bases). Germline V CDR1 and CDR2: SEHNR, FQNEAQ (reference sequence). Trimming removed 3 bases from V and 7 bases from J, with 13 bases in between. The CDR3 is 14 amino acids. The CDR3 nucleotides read TGTGCCAGCAGCTTCCAACTTTGGGAGAATGAGCAGTTCTTC. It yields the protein CASSFQLWENEQFF.

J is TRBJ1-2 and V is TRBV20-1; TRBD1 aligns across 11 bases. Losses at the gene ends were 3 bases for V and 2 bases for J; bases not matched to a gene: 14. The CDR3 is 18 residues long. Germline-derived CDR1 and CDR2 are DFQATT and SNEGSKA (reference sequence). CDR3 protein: CSASMKGVGQGANYGYTF. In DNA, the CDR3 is TGCAGTGCTAGTATGAAAGGGGTAGGACAGGGGGCGAACTATGGCTACACCTTC.

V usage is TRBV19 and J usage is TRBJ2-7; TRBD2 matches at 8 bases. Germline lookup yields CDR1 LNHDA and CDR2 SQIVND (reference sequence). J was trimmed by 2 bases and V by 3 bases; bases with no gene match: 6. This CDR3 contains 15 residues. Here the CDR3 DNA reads TGTGCCAGTAGTATCAAGGGGACTAGTGCCTACGAGCAGTACTTC. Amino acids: CASSIKGTSAYEQYF.

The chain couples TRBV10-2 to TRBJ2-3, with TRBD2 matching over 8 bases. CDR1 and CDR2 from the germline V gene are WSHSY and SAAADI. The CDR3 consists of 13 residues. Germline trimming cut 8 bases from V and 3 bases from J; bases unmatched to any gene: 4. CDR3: CASEAGGTDTQYF. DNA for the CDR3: TGCGCCAGCGAGGCGGGAGGTACAGATACGCAGTATTTT.

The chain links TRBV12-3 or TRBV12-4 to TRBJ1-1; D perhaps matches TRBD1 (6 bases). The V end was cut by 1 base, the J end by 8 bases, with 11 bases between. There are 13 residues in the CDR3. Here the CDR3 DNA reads TGTGCCAGCAGTTTAGGGGCAGGGGAAGAAGCTTTCTTT. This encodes CASSLGAGEEAFF.

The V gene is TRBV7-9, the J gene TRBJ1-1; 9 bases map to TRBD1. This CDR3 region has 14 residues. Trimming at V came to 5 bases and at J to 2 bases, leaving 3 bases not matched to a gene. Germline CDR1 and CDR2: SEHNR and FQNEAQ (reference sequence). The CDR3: CASSRQGDNTEAFF. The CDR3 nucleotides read TGTGCCAGCAGCCGACAGGGGGACAACACTGAAGCTTTCTTT. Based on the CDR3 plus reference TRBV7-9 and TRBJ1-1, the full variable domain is DTGVSQNPRHKITKRGQNVTFRCDPISEHNRLYWYRQTLGQGPEFLTYFQNEAQLEKSRLLSDRFSAERPKGSFSTLEIQRTEQGDSAMYLCASSRQGDNTEAFFGQGTRLTVV.

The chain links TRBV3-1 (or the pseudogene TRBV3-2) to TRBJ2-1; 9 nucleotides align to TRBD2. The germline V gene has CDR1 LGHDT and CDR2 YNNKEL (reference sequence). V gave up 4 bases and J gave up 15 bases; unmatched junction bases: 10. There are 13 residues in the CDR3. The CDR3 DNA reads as TGTGCCAGCAGCCCCTGGAAAGCGGGGGGCCCGTTCTTC. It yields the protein CASSPWKAGGPFF.

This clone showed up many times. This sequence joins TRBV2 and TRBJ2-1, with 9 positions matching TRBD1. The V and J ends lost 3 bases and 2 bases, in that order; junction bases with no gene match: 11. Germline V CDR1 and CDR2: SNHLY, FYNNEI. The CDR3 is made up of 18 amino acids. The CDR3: CASSDPLGGTGTYNEQFF. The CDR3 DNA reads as TGTGCCAGCAGTGACCCGCTCGGGGGGACAGGGACCTACAATGAGCAGTTCTTC.

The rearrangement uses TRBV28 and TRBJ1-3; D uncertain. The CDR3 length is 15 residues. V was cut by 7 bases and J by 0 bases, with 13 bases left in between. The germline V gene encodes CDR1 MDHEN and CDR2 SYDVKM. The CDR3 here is CASTPGAFSGNTIYF. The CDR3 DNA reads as TGTGCCAGCACCCCCGGAGCTTTCTCTGGAAACACCATATATTTT. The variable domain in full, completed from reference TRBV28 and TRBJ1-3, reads DVKVTQSSRYLVKRTGEKVFLECVQDMDHENMFWYRQDPGLGLRLIYFSYDVKMKEKGDIPEGYSVSREKKERFSLILESASTNQTSMYLCASTPGAFSGNTIYFGEGSWLTVV.

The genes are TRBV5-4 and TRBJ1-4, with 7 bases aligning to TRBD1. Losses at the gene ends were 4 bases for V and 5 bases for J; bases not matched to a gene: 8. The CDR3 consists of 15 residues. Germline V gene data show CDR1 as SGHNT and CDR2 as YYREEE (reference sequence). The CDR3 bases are TGTGCCAGCAGCCATAGACAGGGCGGGAATGAAAAACTGTTTTTT. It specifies CASSHRQGGNEKLFF.

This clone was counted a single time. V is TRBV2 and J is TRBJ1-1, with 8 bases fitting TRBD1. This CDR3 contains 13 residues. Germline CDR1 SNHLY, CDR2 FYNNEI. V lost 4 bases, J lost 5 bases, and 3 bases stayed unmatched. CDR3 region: CASSGGQGTEAFF. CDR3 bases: TGTGCCAGCAGTGGTGGACAGGGTACTGAAGCTTTCTTT.

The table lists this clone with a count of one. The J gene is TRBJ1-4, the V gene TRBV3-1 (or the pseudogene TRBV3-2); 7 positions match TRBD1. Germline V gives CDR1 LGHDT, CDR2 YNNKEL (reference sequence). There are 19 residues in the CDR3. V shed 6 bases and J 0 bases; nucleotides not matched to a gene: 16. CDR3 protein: CASSPQGYPTNSTNEKLFF. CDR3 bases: TGTGCCAGCAGTCCACAGGGGTACCCCACAAACTCAACTAATGAAAAACTGTTTTTT.

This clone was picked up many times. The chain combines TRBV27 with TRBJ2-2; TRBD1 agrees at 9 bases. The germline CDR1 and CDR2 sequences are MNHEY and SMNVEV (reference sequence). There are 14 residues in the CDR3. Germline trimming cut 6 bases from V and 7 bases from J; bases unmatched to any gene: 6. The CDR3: CASSPGQGVGELFF. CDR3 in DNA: TGTGCCAGCAGCCCGGGACAGGGCGTCGGGGAGCTGTTTTTT.

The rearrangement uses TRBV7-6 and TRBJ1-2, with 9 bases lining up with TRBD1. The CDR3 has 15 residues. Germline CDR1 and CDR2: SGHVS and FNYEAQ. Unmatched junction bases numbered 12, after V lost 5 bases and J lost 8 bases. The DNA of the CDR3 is TGTGCCAGCAGCAGACGGACAGGGGCAGTGGGAGGCTACACCTTC. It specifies CASSRRTGAVGGYTF.

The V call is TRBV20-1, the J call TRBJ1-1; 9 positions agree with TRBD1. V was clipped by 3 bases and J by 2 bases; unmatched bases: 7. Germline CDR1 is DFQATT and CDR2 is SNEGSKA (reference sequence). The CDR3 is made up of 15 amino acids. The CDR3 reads CSASGTGSLNTEAFF. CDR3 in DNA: TGCAGTGCTAGTGGGACAGGGAGCCTAAACACTGAAGCTTTCTTT.